Shown below are 26 T cell receptor beta chains from a single sample sequenced in a study of CXCR3-negative and CXCR3-positive naive CD8 T cells. Researchers prepared the TRB cDNA libraries using 5' RACE with UMI labels. TCRdb re-called the 5' RACE reads and gives one entry per CDR3 protein, without DNA. Its listing shows 100,000 to 150,000 distinct CDR3 sequences. The sequenced sample consisted of naive CXCR3- CD8+ T cells from blood. Specified subset: CD45RO-CCR7+CD27+CD95- naive CD8+ T cells lacking CXCR3 (TNR3-). These TCRs come from a human donor in good health. Some clones in this sample may be carry-over from other donors' samples.

This chain connects TRBV4-1 to TRBJ2-3; as DNA is missing, the TRBD2 call by TCRdb cannot be tested. The CDR3 runs 18 residues. Germline V gene lookup returns CDR1 MGHRA and CDR2 YSYEKL. This CDR3 is CASSQDRILAGSTDTQYF.

The gene calls are TRBV29-1 and TRBJ2-5. This CDR3 contains 16 residues. Looked up from germline, CDR1 is SQVTM and CDR2 is ANQGSEA. The CDR3: CSVEETAATFQETQYF.

This chain uses TRBV29-1 with TRBJ2-1; without DNA, the TCRdb call of TRBD1 cannot be checked. The germline CDR1 and CDR2 sequences are SQVTM and ANQGSEA. This CDR3 region has 14 residues. Here the CDR3 reads CSIALRGGYNEQFF.

J is TRBJ2-1 and V is TRBV2; TCRdb calls TRBD1, which cannot be checked without DNA. This CDR3 spans 15 amino acids. CDR1 and CDR2 (germline): SNHLY, FYNNEI. CDR3 protein: CASTNRGQPYNEQFF.

The rearrangement joins TRBV19 to TRBJ2-7; TCRdb names TRBD1, which stays unverified in the absence of DNA. The CDR3 runs to 15 residues. CDR1 is LNHDA and CDR2 is SQIVND in the germline V gene (reference sequence). CDR3 in amino acids: CASSIPGQGNHEQYF.

The chain is built from TRBV5-1 and TRBJ1-1; TCRdb indicates TRBD1, and absent DNA this call remains unverified. The germline gives CDR1 SGHRS, CDR2 YFSETQ. This CDR3 is 12 amino acids long. CDR3 in amino acids: CASREPGHLSFF.

The genes are TRBV28 and TRBJ2-7; the TCRdb D gene call, TRBD1, has no DNA to confirm it. Germline CDR1 MDHEN, CDR2 SYDVKM. The CDR3 spans 15 residues. The CDR3 reads CASSLRQGGFYEQYF.

The chain combines TRBV11-2 with TRBJ1-4; TCRdb's assignment of TRBD1 cannot be checked, as there is no DNA. Germline values: CDR1 SGHAT, CDR2 FQNNGV. There are 17 residues in the CDR3. CDR3 in amino acids: CASSLGQAGMANEKLFF.

V gene TRBV7-8 combines with J gene TRBJ2-7; the D call of TRBD1 rests on TCRdb alone, since no DNA is present to check it. CDR3 size: 16 residues. Germline CDR1 and CDR2: SGHVS and FQNEAQ. CDR3 amino acids: CASSSLAGVSSYEQYF. Using reference TRBV7-8 and TRBJ2-7 for the parts outside the CDR3, the full variable domain is GAGVSQSPRYKVAKRGQDVALRCDPISGHVSLFWYQQALGQGPEFLTYFQNEAQLDKSGLPSDRFFAERPEGSVSTLKIQRTQQEDSAVYLCASSSLAGVSSYEQYFGPGTRLTVT.

The gene calls are TRBV5-5 and TRBJ2-7; TCRdb's D call, TRBD1, is unchecked because there is no DNA. The CDR3 runs 13 residues. The V gene's germline CDR1 is SGHKS and CDR2 YYEKEE (reference sequence). CDR3 region: CASKTGTGIEQYF.

This sequence joins TRBV3-1 and TRBJ2-2; TCRdb names TRBD2, which stays unverified in the absence of DNA. The CDR3 is 16 amino acids. The V gene's germline CDR1 is LGHDT and CDR2 YNNKEL (reference sequence). The CDR3 reads CASSQVKLAKGGELFF.

The gene calls are TRBV7-9 and TRBJ2-7; no DNA is available, so the TRBD2 call from TCRdb remains unchecked. The CDR3 runs 14 residues. Germline values: CDR1 SEHNR, CDR2 FQNEAQ (reference sequence). CDR3 sequence: CASSLGREPYEQYF.

This chain uses TRBV7-6 with TRBJ2-5; the D call of TRBD2 rests on TCRdb alone, since no DNA is present to check it. The CDR3 is made up of 14 amino acids. CDR1 and CDR2 from the germline V gene are SGHVS and FNYEAQ. CDR3 residues: CASSLVPGGETQYF.

The chain combines TRBV21-1 with TRBJ2-7; the D gene TCRdb calls, TRBD1, cannot be checked with no DNA. TRBV21-1 counts as a pseudogene. There are 16 residues in the CDR3. The CDR3 loop reads CASSRLPGQESYEQYF.

This chain joins TRBV20-1 and TRBJ1-2. This CDR3 is 14 amino acids long. CDR1 DFQATT and CDR2 SNEGSKA come from the germline V gene (reference sequence). The CDR3 reads CSARRGFRDYGYTF.

The chain carries TRBV29-1 and TRBJ2-2; TCRdb gives TRBD1 as the D gene, but with no DNA this cannot be confirmed. The CDR3 is 17 amino acids. Germline loops: CDR1 SQVTM, CDR2 ANQGSEA. The CDR3 loop reads CSVEAVNRDRDTGELFF.

The chain combines TRBV14 with TRBJ2-7; as DNA is missing, the TRBD1 call by TCRdb cannot be tested. The V gene's germline CDR1 is SGHDN and CDR2 FVKESK. This CDR3 spans 15 amino acids. CDR3 region: CARSHPDSGGHEQYF.

The chain is built from TRBV6-4 and TRBJ1-1. Looked up from germline, CDR1 is MRHNA and CDR2 is SNTAGT. The CDR3 length is 13 residues. This CDR3 reads CASSEDKNTEAFF.

V is TRBV7-2 and J is TRBJ2-7. CDR3 length: 14 amino acids. Germline values: CDR1 SGHTA, CDR2 FQGNSA. CDR3 residues: CASSLGVLPYEQYF.

The J gene is TRBJ2-3, the V gene TRBV28; TCRdb designates TRBD2, a call that cannot be tested without DNA. CDR3 length: 15 residues. Per germline, CDR1 MDHEN and CDR2 SYDVKM. Here the CDR3 reads CASSSQTSGTDTQYF.

V and J are TRBV29-1 and TRBJ2-2; with no DNA, the TCRdb D assignment of TRBD1 cannot be verified. The CDR3 covers 15 residues. Germline V gene data show CDR1 as SQVTM and CDR2 as ANQGSEA. The CDR3: CSVEGWGPNTGELFF.

V usage is TRBV7-6 and J usage is TRBJ2-7. This CDR3 is 15 amino acids long. Germline V lookup: CDR1 SGHVS, CDR2 FNYEAQ. The chain's CDR3 is CASSLSGGSSYEQYF.

The rearrangement links TRBV28 to TRBJ2-5; TCRdb calls TRBD2, which cannot be checked without DNA. Per the germline V gene, CDR1 is MDHEN and CDR2 is SYDVKM. CDR3 length: 16 amino acids. The CDR3 loop is CASTPWSGGAKETQYF.

The chain has TRBV12-3 or TRBV12-4 and TRBJ2-1; the D gene TCRdb calls, TRBD2, cannot be checked with no DNA. The CDR3 has 17 amino acids. The chain's CDR3 is CASSSSSRLAGRDEQFF.

J is TRBJ2-1 and V is TRBV23-1; TCRdb proposes TRBD2, but this gene call is untestable without DNA. TRBV23-1 is known as an ORF, though its function is uncertain. The CDR3 totals 15 residues. The CDR3: CASRRDWSSYNEQFF.

This chain connects TRBV6-5 to TRBJ2-2; TCRdb indicates TRBD2, and absent DNA this call remains unverified. This CDR3 has 15 residues. CDR1 is MNHEY, CDR2 SVGAGI, per germline. The CDR3 protein is CASSYSLGHGGELFF.